A selection of T cell receptor beta chains follows, all from one sample in a study of blood T cell repertoires in COVID-19. Clones were sequenced by immunoSEQ multiplex PCR, and TCRdb holds only the in-frame ones, with some missing. The data contain a few hundred thousand clones, around nine tenths of them singletons. The sample was PBMCs or T cells enriched from blood (not recorded which). All receptors derive from a man aged 30 to 39 who had recovered from COVID-19. Both conserved end residues are part of each CDR3. A D gene is named only where the DNA matches it firmly. Clone sizes are given selectively: once, few, many, or a class where the clone is expanded.

clone size	CDR3 length	D gene	V gene	J gene	CDR3 protein	CDR3 DNA
-	14	TRBD1	TRBV2	TRBJ1-5	CASRGQERNQPQHF	TGTGCCAGCAGGGGACAGGAACGCAATCAGCCCCAGCATTTT
-	15	TRBD1	TRBV6-4	TRBJ1-1	CASSSGTGLDTEAFF	TGTGCCAGCAGCTCCGGGACAGGGTTGGACACTGAAGCTTTCTTT
-	14	-	TRBV6-5	TRBJ2-3	CASRYQGGTDTQYF	TGTGCCAGCAGATATCAGGGTGGGACAGATACGCAGTATTTT
-	16	-	TRBV7-9	TRBJ1-2	CASSLGLAGTNYGYTF	TGTGCCAGCAGCTTAGGTCTCGCGGGGACTAACTATGGCTACACCTTC
-	15	TRBD2	TRBV3-1/TRBV3-2	TRBJ2-7	CASSYGTSDSYEQYF	TGTGCCAGCAGCTACGGGACTAGCGACTCCTACGAGCAGTACTTC
-	13	-	TRBV6-5	TRBJ1-1	CASSSGVNTEAFF	TGTGCCAGCAGTTCAGGGGTAAACACTGAAGCTTTCTTT
-	13	-	TRBV7-2	TRBJ2-7	CASSLRAIYEQYF	TGTGCCAGCAGCTTACGCGCGATCTACGAGCAGTACTTC
few	12	TRBD1	TRBV27	TRBJ1-2	CASRRTGYGYTF	TGTGCCAGCAGACGGACAGGGTATGGCTACACCTTC
-	15	TRBD2	TRBV27	TRBJ2-1	CASSSPPWGGNEQFF	TGTGCCAGCAGTTCCCCCCCTTGGGGGGGCAATGAGCAGTTCTTC
once	14	-	TRBV29-1	TRBJ1-2	CSVEDGHLGYGYTF	TGCAGCGTTGAAGATGGACACCTAGGCTATGGCTACACCTTC
-	15	-	TRBV4-1	TRBJ1-2	CASSQEGSRTYGYTF	TGCGCCAGCAGCCAGGAGGGATCGCGTACATATGGCTACACCTTC
-	13	-	TRBV2	TRBJ1-1	CASTPKINTEAFF	TGTGCCAGCACCCCCAAAATCAACACTGAAGCTTTCTTT
-	13	-	TRBV12-3/TRBV12-4	TRBJ2-5	CASSTLPSGTQYF	TGTGCCAGCAGCACCCTACCTAGTGGGACCCAGTACTTC
-	17	TRBD2	TRBV5-1	TRBJ2-1	CASSRGDRAGGPHEQFF	TGCGCCAGCAGCCGGGGCGATAGGGCGGGGGGGCCCCATGAGCAGTTCTTC
-	14	TRBD1	TRBV28	TRBJ1-2	CASTPTGGDYGYTF	TGTGCCAGCACCCCGACAGGGGGGGACTATGGCTACACCTTC
-	16	-	TRBV1	TRBJ1-2	CTSSQRGREESYGYTF	TGCACCAGCAGCCAAAGGGGGAGGGAGGAGAGCTATGGCTACACCTTC
once	14	TRBD2	TRBV27	TRBJ2-1	CASSLLVAGVEQFF	TGTGCCAGCAGTTTATTAGTAGCGGGGGTTGAGCAGTTCTTC
-	14	TRBD2	TRBV10-3	TRBJ2-1	CAIQRGGLNNEQFF	TGTGCCATCCAGCGGGGGGGACTTAACAATGAGCAGTTCTTC
-	13	-	TRBV6-5	TRBJ2-5	CASSHTEWETQYF	TGTGCCAGCAGTCACACAGAATGGGAGACCCAGTACTTC
-	13	-	TRBV7-2	TRBJ1-2	CASSLGLNYGYTF	TGTGCCAGCAGCTTAGGACTTAACTATGGCTACACCTTC
-	15	-	TRBV30	TRBJ2-2	CAWSVGQGGTGELFF	TGTGCCTGGAGTGTAGGGCAGGGAGGCACCGGGGAGCTGTTTTTT
-	16	TRBD1	TRBV5-6	TRBJ1-3	CARLKPQGADRNTIYF	TGTGCCAGGTTAAAGCCTCAGGGGGCTGATCGAAACACCATATATTTT
-	13	TRBD1	TRBV6-5	TRBJ2-5	CAIRTGGVETQYF	TGTGCCATCAGGACAGGGGGCGTAGAGACCCAGTACTTC
-	15	TRBD2	TRBV6-5	TRBJ2-3	CASSNGGGPSYTQYF	TGTGCCAGCAGTAACGGGGGGGGCCCGTCGTATACGCAGTATTTT
-	17	TRBD1	TRBV19	TRBJ1-6	CASKSTGERVYNSPLHF	TGTGCCAGTAAATCGACAGGGGAACGGGTCTATAATTCACCCCTCCACTTT
-	13	-	TRBV24-1	TRBJ2-5	CATNSNPQETQYF	TGTGCCACAAACAGCAATCCACAAGAGACCCAGTACTTC
-	17	-	TRBV7-8	TRBJ2-6	CASSSGDSHSGANVLTF	TGTGCCAGCAGCTCGGGGGACAGCCACTCTGGGGCCAACGTCCTGACTTTC
-	17	-	TRBV21-1	TRBJ2-5	CANSKRGQSEYQETQYF	TGTGCCAACAGCAAAAGGGGACAGTCAGAGTACCAAGAGACCCAGTACTTC
-	13	-	TRBV21-1	TRBJ1-6	CASSGGANSPLHF	TGTGCCAGCAGCGGAGGGGCCAATTCACCCCTCCACTTT
-	15	TRBD2	TRBV28	TRBJ2-1	CASSLSGGAYNEQFF	TGTGCCAGCAGCCTAAGCGGGGGGGCCTACAATGAGCAGTTCTTC
-	17	TRBD2	TRBV7-9	TRBJ2-1	CASSSSGGLAGRNEQFF	TGTGCCAGCAGTTCTAGCGGGGGACTAGCGGGGAGGAATGAGCAGTTCTTC